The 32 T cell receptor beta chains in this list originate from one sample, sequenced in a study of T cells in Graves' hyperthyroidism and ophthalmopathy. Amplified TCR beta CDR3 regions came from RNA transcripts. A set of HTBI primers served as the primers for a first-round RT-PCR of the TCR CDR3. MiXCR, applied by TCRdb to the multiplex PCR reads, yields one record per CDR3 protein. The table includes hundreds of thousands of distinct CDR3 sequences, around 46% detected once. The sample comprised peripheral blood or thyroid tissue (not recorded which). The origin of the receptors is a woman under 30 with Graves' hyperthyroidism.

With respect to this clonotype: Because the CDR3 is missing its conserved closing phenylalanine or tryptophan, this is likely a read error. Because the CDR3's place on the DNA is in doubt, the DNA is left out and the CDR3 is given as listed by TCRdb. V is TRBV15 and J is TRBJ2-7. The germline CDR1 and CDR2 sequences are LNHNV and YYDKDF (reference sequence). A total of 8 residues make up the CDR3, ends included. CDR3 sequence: CATSRGGA.

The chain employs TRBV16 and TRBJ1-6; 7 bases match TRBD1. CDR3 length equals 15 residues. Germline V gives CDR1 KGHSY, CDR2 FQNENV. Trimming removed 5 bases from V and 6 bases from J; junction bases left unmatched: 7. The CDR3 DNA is TGTGCCAGCAGCGTAGGGGGGACAGTTAATTCACCCCTCCACTTT. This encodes CASSVGGTVNSPLHF.

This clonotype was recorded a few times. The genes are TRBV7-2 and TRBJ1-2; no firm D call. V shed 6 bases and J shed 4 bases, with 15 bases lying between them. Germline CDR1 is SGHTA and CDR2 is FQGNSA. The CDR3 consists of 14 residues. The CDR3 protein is CASSLDPVSYGYTF. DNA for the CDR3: TGTGCCAGCAGTCTAGACCCAGTTAGCTATGGCTACACCTTC.

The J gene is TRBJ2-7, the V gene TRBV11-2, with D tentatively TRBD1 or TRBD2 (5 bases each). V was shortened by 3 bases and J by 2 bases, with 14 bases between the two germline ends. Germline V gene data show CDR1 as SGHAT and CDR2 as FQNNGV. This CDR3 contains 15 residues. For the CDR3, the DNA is TGTGCCAGCAGCTTCCACCGGGACGGAGCCTACGAGCAGTACTTC. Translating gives CASSFHRDGAYEQYF.

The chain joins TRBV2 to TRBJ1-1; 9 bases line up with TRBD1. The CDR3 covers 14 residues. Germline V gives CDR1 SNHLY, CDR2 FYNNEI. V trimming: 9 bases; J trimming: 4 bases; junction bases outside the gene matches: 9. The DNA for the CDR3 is TGTGCCAGGGCCGGGACAGGGACGGCCACTGAAGCTTTCTTT. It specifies CARAGTGTATEAFF.

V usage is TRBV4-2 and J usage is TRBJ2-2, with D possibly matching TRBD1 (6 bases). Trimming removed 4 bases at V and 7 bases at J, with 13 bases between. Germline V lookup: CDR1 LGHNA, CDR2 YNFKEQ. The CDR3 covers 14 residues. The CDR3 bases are TGTGCCAGCAGCCGGGGGCCCCAGAGCGGGGAGCTGTTTTTT. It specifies CASSRGPQSGELFF.

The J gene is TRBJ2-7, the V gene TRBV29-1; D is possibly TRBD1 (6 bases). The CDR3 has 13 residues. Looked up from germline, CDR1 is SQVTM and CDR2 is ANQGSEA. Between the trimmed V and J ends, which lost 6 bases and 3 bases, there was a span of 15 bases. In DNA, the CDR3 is TGCAGCGTCAGCTCGACAGGAGGCTACGAGCAGTACTTC. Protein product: CSVSSTGGYEQYF.

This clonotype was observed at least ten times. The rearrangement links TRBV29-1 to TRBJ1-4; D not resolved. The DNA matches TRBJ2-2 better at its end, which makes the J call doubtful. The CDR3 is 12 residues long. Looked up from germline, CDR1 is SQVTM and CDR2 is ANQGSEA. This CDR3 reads CSVDSDGQELFF. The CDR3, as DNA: TGCAGCGTTGACTCAGACGGTCAGGAGCTGTTTTTT.

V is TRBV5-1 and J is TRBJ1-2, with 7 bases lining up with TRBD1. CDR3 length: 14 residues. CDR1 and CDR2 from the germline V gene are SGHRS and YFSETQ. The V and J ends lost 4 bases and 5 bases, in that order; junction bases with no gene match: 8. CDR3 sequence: CASSPTGPRYGYTF. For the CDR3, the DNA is TGCGCCAGCAGCCCGACAGGGCCGCGGTATGGCTACACCTTC.

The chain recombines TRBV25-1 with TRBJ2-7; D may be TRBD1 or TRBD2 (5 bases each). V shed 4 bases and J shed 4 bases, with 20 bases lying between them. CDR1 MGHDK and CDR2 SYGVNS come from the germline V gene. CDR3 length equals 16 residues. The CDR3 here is CASSARGASDGYEQYF. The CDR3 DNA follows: TGTGCCAGCAGTGCTAGAGGGGCGTCGGATGGGTACGAGCAGTACTTC.

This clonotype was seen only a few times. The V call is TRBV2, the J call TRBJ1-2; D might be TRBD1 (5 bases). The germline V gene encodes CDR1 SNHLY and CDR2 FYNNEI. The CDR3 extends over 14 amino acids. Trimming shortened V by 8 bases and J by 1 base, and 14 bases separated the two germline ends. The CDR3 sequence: CASYSGTFNYGYTF. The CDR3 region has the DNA TGTGCCAGCTATAGCGGGACTTTTAACTATGGCTACACCTTC.

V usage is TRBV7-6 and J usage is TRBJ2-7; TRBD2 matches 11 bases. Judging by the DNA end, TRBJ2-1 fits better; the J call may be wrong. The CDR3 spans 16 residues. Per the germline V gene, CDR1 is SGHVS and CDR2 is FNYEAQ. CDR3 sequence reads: CASRYWSTSGRDEQFF. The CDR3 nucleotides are TGTGCCAGCAGATATTGGAGTACTAGCGGGAGAGATGAGCAGTTCTTC.

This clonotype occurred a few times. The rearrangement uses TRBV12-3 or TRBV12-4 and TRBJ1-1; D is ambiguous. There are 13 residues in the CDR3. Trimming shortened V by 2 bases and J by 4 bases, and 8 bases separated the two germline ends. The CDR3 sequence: CASSLRRATEAFF. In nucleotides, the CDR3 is TGTGCCAGCAGTTTAAGGAGGGCCACTGAAGCTTTCTTT.

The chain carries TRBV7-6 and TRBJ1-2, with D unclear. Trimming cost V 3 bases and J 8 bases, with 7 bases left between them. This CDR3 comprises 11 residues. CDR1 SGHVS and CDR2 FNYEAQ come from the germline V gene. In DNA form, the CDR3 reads TGTGCCAGCAGCTTCCCTCAGGGCTACACCTTC. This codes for CASSFPQGYTF.

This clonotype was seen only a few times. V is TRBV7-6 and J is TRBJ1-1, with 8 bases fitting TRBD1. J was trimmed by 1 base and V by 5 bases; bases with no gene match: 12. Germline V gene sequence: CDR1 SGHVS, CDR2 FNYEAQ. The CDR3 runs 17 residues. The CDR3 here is CASSPIGGQGGNTEAFF. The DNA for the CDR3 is TGTGCCAGCAGCCCGATAGGAGGACAGGGAGGGAACACTGAAGCTTTCTTT.

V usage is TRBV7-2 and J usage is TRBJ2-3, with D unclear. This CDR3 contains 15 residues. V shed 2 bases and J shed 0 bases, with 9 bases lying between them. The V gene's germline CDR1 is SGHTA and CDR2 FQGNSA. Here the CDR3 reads CASSLRSHSTDTQYF. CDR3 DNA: TGTGCCAGCAGCTTACGGAGCCATAGCACAGATACGCAGTATTTT.

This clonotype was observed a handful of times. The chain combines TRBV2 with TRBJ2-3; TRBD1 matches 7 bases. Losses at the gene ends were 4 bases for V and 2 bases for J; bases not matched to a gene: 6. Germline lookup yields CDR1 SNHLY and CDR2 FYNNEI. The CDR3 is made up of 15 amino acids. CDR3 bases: TGTGCCAGCAGTGGAGAGACAGGGCACACAGATACGCAGTATTTT. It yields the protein CASSGETGHTDTQYF.

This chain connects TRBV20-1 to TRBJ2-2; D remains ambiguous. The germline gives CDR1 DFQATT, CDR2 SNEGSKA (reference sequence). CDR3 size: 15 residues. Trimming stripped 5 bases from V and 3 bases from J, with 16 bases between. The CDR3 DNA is TGCAGTGCTCCTCGGACGGCGGCGGACACCGGGGAGCTGTTTTTT. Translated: CSAPRTAADTGELFF.

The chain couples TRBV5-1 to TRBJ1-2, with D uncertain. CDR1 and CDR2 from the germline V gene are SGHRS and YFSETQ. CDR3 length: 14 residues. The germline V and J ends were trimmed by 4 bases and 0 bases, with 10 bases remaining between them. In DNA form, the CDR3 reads TGCGCCAGCAGCCCTCAACCTACTAACTATGGCTACACCTTC. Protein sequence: CASSPQPTNYGYTF. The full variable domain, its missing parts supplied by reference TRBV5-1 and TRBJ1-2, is KAGVTQTPRYLIKTRGQQVTLSCSPISGHRSVSWYQQTPGQGLQFLFEYFSETQRNKGNFPGRFSGRQFSNSRSEMNVSTLELGDSALYLCASSPQPTNYGYTFGSGTRLTVV.

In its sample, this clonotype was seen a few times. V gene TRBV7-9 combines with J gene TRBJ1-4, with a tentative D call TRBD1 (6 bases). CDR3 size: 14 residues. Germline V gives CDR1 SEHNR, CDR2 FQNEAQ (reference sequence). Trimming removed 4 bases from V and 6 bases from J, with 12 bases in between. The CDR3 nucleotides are TGTGCCAGCAGCTATGCACGGACAGATGAAAAACTGTTTTTT. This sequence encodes CASSYARTDEKLFF. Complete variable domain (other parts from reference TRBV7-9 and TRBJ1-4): DTGVSQNPRHKITKRGQNVTFRCDPISEHNRLYWYRQTLGQGPEFLTYFQNEAQLEKSRLLSDRFSAERPKGSFSTLEIQRTEQGDSAMYLCASSYARTDEKLFFGSGTQLSVL.

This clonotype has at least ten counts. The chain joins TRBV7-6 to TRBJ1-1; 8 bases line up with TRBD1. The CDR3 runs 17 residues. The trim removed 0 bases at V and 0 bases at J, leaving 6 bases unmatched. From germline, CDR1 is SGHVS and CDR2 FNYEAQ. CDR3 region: CASSLALGQGLNTEAFF. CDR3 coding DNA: TGTGCCAGCAGCTTAGCGCTAGGACAGGGACTGAACACTGAAGCTTTCTTT.

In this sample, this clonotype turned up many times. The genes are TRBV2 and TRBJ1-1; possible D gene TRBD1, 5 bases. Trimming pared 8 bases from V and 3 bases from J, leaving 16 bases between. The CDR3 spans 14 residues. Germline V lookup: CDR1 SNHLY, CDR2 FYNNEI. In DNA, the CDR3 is TGTGCCAGCGTGAAGCAGGGCGGGGACACTGAAGCTTTCTTT. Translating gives CASVKQGGDTEAFF.

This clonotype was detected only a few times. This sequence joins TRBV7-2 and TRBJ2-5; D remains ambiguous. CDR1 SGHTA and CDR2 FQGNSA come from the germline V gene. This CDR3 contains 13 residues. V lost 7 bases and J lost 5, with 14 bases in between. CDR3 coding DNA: TGTGCCAGCAAGGGCAGACATAAGGAGACCCAGTACTTC. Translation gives CASKGRHKETQYF.

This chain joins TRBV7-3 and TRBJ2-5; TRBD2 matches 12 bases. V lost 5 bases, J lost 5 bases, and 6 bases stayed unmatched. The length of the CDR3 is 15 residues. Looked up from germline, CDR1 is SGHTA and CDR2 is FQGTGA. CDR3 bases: TGTGCCAGCAGCCCAAGACTAGCGGGAGATGAGACCCAGTACTTC. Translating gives CASSPRLAGDETQYF.

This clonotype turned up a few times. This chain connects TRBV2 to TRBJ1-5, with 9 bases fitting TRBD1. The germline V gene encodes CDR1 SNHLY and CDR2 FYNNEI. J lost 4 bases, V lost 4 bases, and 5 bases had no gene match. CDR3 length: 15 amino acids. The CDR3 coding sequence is TGTGCCAGCAGTGCCGGGACAGGGAGGAATCAGCCCCAGCATTTT. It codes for CASSAGTGRNQPQHF.

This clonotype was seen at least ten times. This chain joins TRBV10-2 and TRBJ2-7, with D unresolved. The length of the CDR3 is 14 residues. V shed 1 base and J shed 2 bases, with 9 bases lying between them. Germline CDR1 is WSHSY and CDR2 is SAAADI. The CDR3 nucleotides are TGCGCCAGCAGTGAGTACGGCTGGGCCTACGAGCAGTACTTC. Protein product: CASSEYGWAYEQYF.

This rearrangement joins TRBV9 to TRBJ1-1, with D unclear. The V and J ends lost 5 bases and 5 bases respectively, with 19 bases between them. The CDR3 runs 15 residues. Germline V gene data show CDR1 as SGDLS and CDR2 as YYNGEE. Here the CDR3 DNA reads TGTGCCAGCAGTCACCCGACCGGGAGAAAGACTGAAGCTTTCTTT. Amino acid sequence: CASSHPTGRKTEAFF.

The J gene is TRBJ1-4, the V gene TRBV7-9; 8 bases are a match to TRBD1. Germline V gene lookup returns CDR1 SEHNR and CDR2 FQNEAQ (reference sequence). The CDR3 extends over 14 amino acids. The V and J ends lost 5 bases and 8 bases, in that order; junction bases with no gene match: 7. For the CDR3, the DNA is TGTGCCAGCAGCGCAAACAGGGGGGTCGAAAAACTGTTTTTT. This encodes CASSANRGVEKLFF.

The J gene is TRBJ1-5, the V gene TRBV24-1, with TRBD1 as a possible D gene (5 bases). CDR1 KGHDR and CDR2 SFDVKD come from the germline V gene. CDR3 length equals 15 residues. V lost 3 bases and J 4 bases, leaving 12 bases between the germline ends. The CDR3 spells CATSDAGLTNQPQHF. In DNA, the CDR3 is TGTGCCACCAGTGATGCGGGACTGACTAATCAGCCCCAGCATTTT.

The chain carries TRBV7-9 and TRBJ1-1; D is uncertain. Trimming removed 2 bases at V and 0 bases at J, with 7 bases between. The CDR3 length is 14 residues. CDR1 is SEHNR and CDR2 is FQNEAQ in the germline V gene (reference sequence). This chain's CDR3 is CASSLFTVNTEAFF. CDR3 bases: TGTGCCAGCAGCTTATTCACAGTGAACACTGAAGCTTTCTTT.

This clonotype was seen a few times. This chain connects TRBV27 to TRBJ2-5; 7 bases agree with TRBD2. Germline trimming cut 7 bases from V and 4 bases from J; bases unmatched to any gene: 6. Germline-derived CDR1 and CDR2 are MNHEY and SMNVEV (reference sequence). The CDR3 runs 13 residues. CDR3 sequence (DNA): TGTGCCAGCATGCCTTGGGAGGGAGAGACCCAGTACTTC. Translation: CASMPWEGETQYF.

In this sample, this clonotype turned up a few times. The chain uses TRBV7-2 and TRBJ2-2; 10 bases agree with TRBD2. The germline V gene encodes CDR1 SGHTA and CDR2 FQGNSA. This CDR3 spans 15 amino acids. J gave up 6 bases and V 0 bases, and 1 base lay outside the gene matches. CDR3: CASSLALAGAGELFF. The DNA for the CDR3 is TGTGCCAGCAGCTTAGCCCTAGCGGGAGCCGGGGAGCTGTTTTTT.